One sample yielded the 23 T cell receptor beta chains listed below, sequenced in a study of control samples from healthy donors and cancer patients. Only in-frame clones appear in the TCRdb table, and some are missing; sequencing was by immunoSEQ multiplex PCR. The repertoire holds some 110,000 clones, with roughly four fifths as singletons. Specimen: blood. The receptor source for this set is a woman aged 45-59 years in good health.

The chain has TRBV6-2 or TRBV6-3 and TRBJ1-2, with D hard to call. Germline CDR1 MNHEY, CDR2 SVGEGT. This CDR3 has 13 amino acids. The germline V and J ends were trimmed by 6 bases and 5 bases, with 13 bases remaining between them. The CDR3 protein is CASSRDLSYGYTF. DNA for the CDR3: TGTGCCAGCAGCCGGGATTTGAGTTATGGCTACACCTTC.

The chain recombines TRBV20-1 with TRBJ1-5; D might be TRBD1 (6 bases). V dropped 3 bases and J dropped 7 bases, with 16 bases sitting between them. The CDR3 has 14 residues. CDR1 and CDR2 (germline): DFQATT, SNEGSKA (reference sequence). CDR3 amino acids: CSASRDGGLQPQHF. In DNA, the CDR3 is TGCAGTGCTAGTCGGGATGGGGGGCTGCAGCCCCAGCATTTT.

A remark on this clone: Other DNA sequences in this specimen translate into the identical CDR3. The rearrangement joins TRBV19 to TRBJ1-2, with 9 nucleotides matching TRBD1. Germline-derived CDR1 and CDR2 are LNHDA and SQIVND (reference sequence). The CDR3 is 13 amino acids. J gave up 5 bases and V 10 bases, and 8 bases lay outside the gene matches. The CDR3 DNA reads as TGTGCCACGGACAGGGGATCGGGGTATGGCTACACCTTC. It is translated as CATDRGSGYGYTF.

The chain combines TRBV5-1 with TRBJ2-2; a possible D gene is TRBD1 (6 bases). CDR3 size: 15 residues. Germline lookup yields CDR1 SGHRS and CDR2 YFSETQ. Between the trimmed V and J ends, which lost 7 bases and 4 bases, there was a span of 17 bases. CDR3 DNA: TGCGCCAGCGGGGTTGACAGGCGAAGCACCGGGGAGCTGTTTTTT. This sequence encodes CASGVDRRSTGELFF.

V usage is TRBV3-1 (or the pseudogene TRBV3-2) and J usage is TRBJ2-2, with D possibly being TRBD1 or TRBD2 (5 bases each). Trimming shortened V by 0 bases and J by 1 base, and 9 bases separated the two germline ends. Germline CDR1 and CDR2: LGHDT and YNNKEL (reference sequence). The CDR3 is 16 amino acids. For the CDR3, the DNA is TGTGCCAGCAGCCAAGAGGGACCCGGGAACACCGGGGAGCTGTTTTTT. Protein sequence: CASSQEGPGNTGELFF.

Here the CDR3 reads CASSQTGGGHTEAFF. The CDR3 DNA is TGTGCCAGCAGTCAGACAGGGGGTGGCCACACTGAAGCTTTCTTT. The J gene is TRBJ1-1, the V gene TRBV28; 9 positions match TRBD1. V shed 5 bases, J shed 3 bases, and the junction held 7 bases outside the gene matches. This CDR3 comprises 15 residues. Germline CDR1 reads MDHEN; CDR2 reads SYDVKM.

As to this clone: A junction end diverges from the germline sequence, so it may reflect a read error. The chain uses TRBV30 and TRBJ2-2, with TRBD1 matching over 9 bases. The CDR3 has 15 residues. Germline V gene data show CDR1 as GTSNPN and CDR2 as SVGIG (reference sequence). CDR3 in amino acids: CAWSPQGANTGELFF. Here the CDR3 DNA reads TGTGCCTGGAGCCCACAGGGGGCGAATACCGGGGAGCTGTTTTTT.

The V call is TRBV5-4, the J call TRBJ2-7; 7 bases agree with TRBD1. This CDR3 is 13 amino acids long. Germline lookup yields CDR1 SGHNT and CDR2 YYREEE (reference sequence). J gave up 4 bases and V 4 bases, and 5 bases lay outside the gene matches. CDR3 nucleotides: TGTGCCAGCAGCCGGGACAGCAGGTACGAGCAGTACTTC. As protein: CASSRDSRYEQYF.

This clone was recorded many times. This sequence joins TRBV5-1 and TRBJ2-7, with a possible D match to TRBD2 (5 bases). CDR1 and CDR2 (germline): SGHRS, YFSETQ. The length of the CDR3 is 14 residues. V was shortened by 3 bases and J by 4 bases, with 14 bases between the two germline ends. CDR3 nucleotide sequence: TGCGCCAGCAGCTCGATGAATCGGGGATACGAGCAGTACTTC. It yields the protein CASSSMNRGYEQYF.

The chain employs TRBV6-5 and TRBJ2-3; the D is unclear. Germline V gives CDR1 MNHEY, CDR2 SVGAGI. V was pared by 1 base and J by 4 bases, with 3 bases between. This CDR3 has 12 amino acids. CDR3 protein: CASSYLSDTQYF. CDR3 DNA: TGTGCCAGCAGTTACTTGTCAGATACGCAGTATTTT.

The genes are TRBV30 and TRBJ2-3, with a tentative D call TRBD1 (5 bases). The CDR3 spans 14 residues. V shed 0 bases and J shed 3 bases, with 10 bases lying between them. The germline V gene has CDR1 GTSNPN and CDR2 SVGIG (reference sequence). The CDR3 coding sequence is TGTGCCTGGAGTGTAGGGCAGGGAACAGATACGCAGTATTTT. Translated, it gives CAWSVGQGTDTQYF.

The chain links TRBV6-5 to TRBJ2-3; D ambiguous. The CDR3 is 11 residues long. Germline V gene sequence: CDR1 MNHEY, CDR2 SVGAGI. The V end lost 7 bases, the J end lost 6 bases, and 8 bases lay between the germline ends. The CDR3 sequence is CASKYMDTQYF. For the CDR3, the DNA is TGTGCCAGCAAATACATGGATACGCAGTATTTT.

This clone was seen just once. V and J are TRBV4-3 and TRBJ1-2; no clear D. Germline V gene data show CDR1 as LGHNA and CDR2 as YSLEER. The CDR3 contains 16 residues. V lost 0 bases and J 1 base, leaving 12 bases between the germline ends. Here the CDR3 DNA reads TGCGCCAGCAGCCAAGAGGGGTCCCGCCGTAACTATGGCTACACCTTC. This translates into CASSQEGSRRNYGYTF.

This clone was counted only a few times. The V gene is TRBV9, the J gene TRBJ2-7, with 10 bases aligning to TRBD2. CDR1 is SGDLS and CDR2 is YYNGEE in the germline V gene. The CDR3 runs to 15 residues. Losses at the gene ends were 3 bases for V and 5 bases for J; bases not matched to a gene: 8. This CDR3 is CASSGPPGTSDEQYF. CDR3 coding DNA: TGTGCCAGCAGCGGCCCCCCGGGGACTAGCGACGAGCAGTACTTC.

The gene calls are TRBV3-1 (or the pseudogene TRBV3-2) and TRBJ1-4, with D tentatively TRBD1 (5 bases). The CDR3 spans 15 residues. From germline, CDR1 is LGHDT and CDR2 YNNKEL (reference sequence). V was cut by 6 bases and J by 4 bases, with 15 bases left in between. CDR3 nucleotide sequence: TGTGCCAGCAGTTACGCCTCAGGGTATAATGAAAAACTGTTTTTT. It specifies CASSYASGYNEKLFF.

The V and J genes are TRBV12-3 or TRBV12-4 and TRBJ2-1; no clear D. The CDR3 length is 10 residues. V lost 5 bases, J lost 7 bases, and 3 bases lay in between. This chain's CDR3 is CASSLNEQFF. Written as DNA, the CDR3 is TGTGCCAGCAGTCTGAATGAGCAGTTCTTC.

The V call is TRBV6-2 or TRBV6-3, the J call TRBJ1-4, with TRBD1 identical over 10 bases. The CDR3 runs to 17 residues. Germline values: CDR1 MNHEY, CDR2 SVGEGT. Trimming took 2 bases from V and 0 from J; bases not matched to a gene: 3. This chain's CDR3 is CASSYPGQGTTNEKLFF. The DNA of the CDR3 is TGTGCCAGCAGTTACCCGGGACAGGGGACAACTAATGAAAAACTGTTTTTT.

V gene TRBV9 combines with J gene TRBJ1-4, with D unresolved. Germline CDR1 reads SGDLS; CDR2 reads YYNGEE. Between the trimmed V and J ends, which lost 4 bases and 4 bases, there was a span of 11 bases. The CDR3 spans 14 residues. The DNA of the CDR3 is TGTGCCAGCAGCCCTCGAGGAGATAATGAAAAACTGTTTTTT. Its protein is CASSPRGDNEKLFF. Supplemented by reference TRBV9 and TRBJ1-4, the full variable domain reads DSGVTQTPKHLITATGQRVTLRCSPRSGDLSVYWYQQSLDQGLQFLIQYYNGEERAKGNILERFSAQQFPDLHSELNLSSLELGDSALYFCASSPRGDNEKLFFGSGTQLSVL.

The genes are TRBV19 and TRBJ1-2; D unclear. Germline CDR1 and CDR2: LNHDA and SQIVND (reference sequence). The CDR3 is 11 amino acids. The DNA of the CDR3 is TGTCCGGGCAGGAATTTCTATGGCTACACCTTC. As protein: CPGRNFYGYTF.

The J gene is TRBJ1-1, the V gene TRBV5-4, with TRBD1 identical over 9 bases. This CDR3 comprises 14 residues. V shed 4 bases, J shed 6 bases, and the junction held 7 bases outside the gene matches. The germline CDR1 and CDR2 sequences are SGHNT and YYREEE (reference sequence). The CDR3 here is CASSTGTGYAEAFF. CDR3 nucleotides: TGTGCCAGCAGCACCGGGACAGGGTACGCTGAAGCTTTCTTT.

The chain's CDR3 is CASRIQPSSNQPQHF. DNA for the CDR3: TGTGCCAGCAGAATACAGCCGAGTAGCAATCAGCCCCAGCATTTT. The J gene is TRBJ1-5, the V gene TRBV6-5; D call uncertain. Trimming stripped 6 bases from V and 0 bases from J, with 12 bases between. This CDR3 comprises 15 residues. Germline loops: CDR1 MNHEY, CDR2 SVGAGI.

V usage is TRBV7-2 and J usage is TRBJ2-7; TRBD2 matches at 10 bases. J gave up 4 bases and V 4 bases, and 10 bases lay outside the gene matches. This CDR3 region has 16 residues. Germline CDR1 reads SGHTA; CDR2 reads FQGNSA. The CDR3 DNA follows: TGTGCCAGCAGCTACCTCCCTCTAGCGGGAGCTTACGAGCAGTACTTC. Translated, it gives CASSYLPLAGAYEQYF.

CDR3 nucleotides: TGTGCCAGCAGCTTGGAATTGGCAAGAACCTACGAGCAGTACTTC. Its translation: CASSLELARTYEQYF. J is TRBJ2-7 and V is TRBV5-4; no clear D gene. V shed 0 bases and J shed 2 bases, with 12 bases lying between them. Germline CDR1 and CDR2: SGHNT and YYREEE (reference sequence). This CDR3 region has 15 residues.